Below are 27 T cell receptor beta chains sequenced from a single sample in a study of blood T cell repertoires in COVID-19. Generated by immunoSEQ multiplex PCR, the TCRdb table keeps only in-frame clones and is missing some. Counted here are about 200,000 clones, about 82% occurring once; the ten biggest clones make up about 6%. The specimen was PBMCs or T cells enriched from blood (not recorded which). These receptors came from a man aged 35-49 years with acute COVID-19.

In its sample, this clone was seen once. This sequence joins TRBV28 and TRBJ2-7; 7 positions match TRBD1. Germline lookup yields CDR1 MDHEN and CDR2 SYDVKM. The CDR3 runs 18 residues. With V trimmed by 4 bases and J by 2 bases, 17 bases remained unmatched. The CDR3 DNA sequence: TGTGCCAGCAGTTCCTCCTCCCCGAGACAGGGAAAGGCCTACGAGCAGTACTTC. Amino acids: CASSSSSPRQGKAYEQYF.

The rearrangement uses TRBV29-1 and TRBJ1-4, with 10 bases that match TRBD1. The V segment lost 6 bases and the J segment 8 bases; nucleotides outside the gene matches: 9. The CDR3 is 14 residues long. CDR1 and CDR2 (germline): SQVTM, ANQGSEA. The CDR3 reads CSVGSGTGDEKLFF. Written as DNA, the CDR3 is TGCAGCGTGGGTTCCGGGACAGGGGACGAAAAACTGTTTTTT.

In this sample, this clone turned up a few times. The chain has TRBV11-2 and TRBJ2-2; D unclear. This CDR3 spans 12 amino acids. V was cut by 1 base and J by 6 bases, with 3 bases left in between. From germline, CDR1 is SGHAT and CDR2 FQNNGV. The CDR3 bases are TGTGCCAGCAGCTTAGCATCCGGGGAGCTGTTTTTT. Its protein product is CASSLASGELFF.

The V call is TRBV5-1, the J call TRBJ2-2; D call uncertain. CDR3 size: 15 residues. Between the trimmed V and J ends, which lost 0 bases and 7 bases, there was a span of 13 bases. CDR1 SGHRS and CDR2 YFSETQ come from the germline V gene. The CDR3 region has the DNA TGCGCCAGCAGCTTGGAACCTGGGTCGGGCGGGGAGCTGTTTTTT. Its translation is CASSLEPGSGGELFF.

The chain uses TRBV4-1 and TRBJ2-1, with D possibly matching TRBD2 (6 bases). Trimming shortened V by 3 bases and J by 5 bases, and 17 bases separated the two germline ends. The CDR3 runs 16 residues. Germline values: CDR1 MGHRA, CDR2 YSYEKL. The CDR3 region has the DNA TGCGCCAGCAGCCACTTCGCGGGGCGGAAGAACAATGAGCAGTTCTTC. Its protein is CASSHFAGRKNNEQFF.

The chain carries TRBV9 and TRBJ2-7; 7 bases line up with TRBD2. Germline V gives CDR1 SGDLS, CDR2 YYNGEE. This CDR3 comprises 14 residues. V dropped 6 bases and J dropped 5; count of bases not matched to a gene: 11. CDR3 protein: CASTPRGGSNEQYF. CDR3 DNA: TGTGCCAGCACCCCCCGGGGCGGGAGCAACGAGCAGTACTTC.

This clone showed up just a few times. The CDR3 is CASSDLGLANEQFF. CDR3 nucleotide sequence: TGTGCCAGCAGTGATTTGGGACTAGCCAATGAGCAGTTCTTC. The chain couples TRBV2 to TRBJ2-1, with 9 bases aligning to TRBD2. J gave up 6 bases and V 3 bases, and 3 bases lay outside the gene matches. Germline CDR1 is SNHLY and CDR2 is FYNNEI. The CDR3 is 14 residues long.

This chain uses TRBV5-4 with TRBJ1-1; tentative D call: TRBD1 (5 bases). The CDR3 runs to 16 residues. The germline V gene has CDR1 SGHNT and CDR2 YYREEE (reference sequence). Trimming stripped 4 bases from V and 0 bases from J, with 16 bases between. The CDR3: CASSDPRVPMNTEAFF. CDR3 nucleotide sequence: TGTGCCAGCAGCGACCCCAGGGTCCCCATGAACACTGAAGCTTTCTTT.

This chain uses TRBV4-1 with TRBJ2-2; 9 bases fit TRBD1. Germline V gene lookup returns CDR1 MGHRA and CDR2 YSYEKL. There are 16 residues in the CDR3. Trimming took 2 bases from V and 5 from J; bases not matched to a gene: 6. The CDR3 loop is CASSQPGQGITGELFF. CDR3 DNA: TGCGCCAGCAGCCAACCGGGACAGGGTATAACCGGGGAGCTGTTTTTT.

J is TRBJ2-7 and V is TRBV27; 9 bases agree with TRBD1. CDR3 length equals 15 residues. Unmatched junction bases numbered 6, after V lost 4 bases and J lost 2 bases. Germline V lookup: CDR1 MNHEY, CDR2 SMNVEV (reference sequence). The CDR3 here is CASSSFGTGTYEQYF. The DNA for the CDR3 is TGTGCCAGCAGTTCGTTCGGGACAGGGACCTACGAGCAGTACTTC.

This chain connects TRBV6-5 to TRBJ1-1, with a possible D match to TRBD1 (6 bases). Trimming left V 10 bases short and J 1 base short, with 16 bases between. The germline V gene encodes CDR1 MNHEY and CDR2 SVGAGI. The CDR3 sequence is 14 residues long. The CDR3 region is CATARGDKNTEAFF. CDR3 in DNA: TGTGCCACCGCCCGGGGGGACAAGAACACTGAAGCTTTCTTT.

This chain connects TRBV5-6 to TRBJ1-2; no firm D call. This CDR3 contains 15 residues. Deletions cut 1 base from V and 7 bases from J, with 17 bases between. Germline loops: CDR1 SGHDT, CDR2 YYEEEE. The CDR3 DNA is TGTGCCAGCAGCTTGATACTTAGAGTCCTTGGTGGCTACACCTTC. Residues: CASSLILRVLGGYTF.

The chain is built from TRBV30 and TRBJ1-4, with 7 positions matching TRBD1. The CDR3 contains 14 residues. The V gene's germline CDR1 is GTSNPN and CDR2 SVGIG (reference sequence). V shed 4 bases, J shed 7 bases, and the junction held 9 bases outside the gene matches. The CDR3 DNA reads TGTGCCTGGACAAGGGACAGTCGGAGTGAAAAACTGTTTTTT. It is translated as CAWTRDSRSEKLFF.

This chain's CDR3 is CANPGPGGFSNQPQHF. Here the CDR3 DNA reads TGCGCCAACCCAGGTCCGGGGGGTTTTAGCAATCAGCCCCAGCATTTT. The V gene is TRBV5-1, the J gene TRBJ1-5; the D gene is possibly TRBD1 (5 bases). V lost 9 bases to trimming and J lost 0 bases, with 19 bases between them. Looked up from germline, CDR1 is SGHRS and CDR2 is YFSETQ. This CDR3 has 16 amino acids.

The chain combines TRBV10-2 with TRBJ2-1; D is perhaps TRBD2 (6 bases). V lost 4 bases and J 1 base, leaving 8 bases between the germline ends. The CDR3 length is 14 residues. Germline lookup yields CDR1 WSHSY and CDR2 SAAADI. The CDR3 coding sequence is TGCGCCAGCAGTGCGGGAGTTTCCTACAATGAGCAGTTCTTC. Translation gives CASSAGVSYNEQFF.

This CDR3 reads CASSPLTGENTEAFF. The CDR3 nucleotides are TGTGCCAGCTCACCACTTACAGGTGAGAACACTGAAGCTTTCTTT. The chain employs TRBV18 and TRBJ1-1, with a tentative D call TRBD1 (5 bases). The CDR3 consists of 15 residues. Trimming cost V 1 base and J 1 base, with 10 bases left between them. Germline values: CDR1 KGHSH, CDR2 LQKENI.

This clone was seen a single time. This chain connects TRBV6-5 to TRBJ1-2; D may be TRBD1 (6 bases). The germline V gene has CDR1 MNHEY and CDR2 SVGAGI. V was pared by 4 bases and J by 6 bases, with 21 bases between. This CDR3 has 16 amino acids. The CDR3 DNA is TGTGCCAGCAGTTCCCTGACCGCAGGGGATTCGAATGGCTACACCTTC. Protein product: CASSSLTAGDSNGYTF.

The genes are TRBV5-8 and TRBJ2-2; 15 nucleotides align to TRBD2. Germline values: CDR1 SGHTS, CDR2 YDEGEE. The CDR3 is made up of 17 amino acids. Trimming took 5 bases from V and 8 from J; bases not matched to a gene: 10. Written as DNA, the CDR3 is TGTGCCAGCAGAAACTCTCCGGGACTAGCGGGAGGAGGGGAGCTGTTTTTT. Amino acids: CASRNSPGLAGGGELFF.

The chain links TRBV28 to TRBJ2-2; 15 positions agree with TRBD2. The CDR3 is 15 residues long. Germline V gene data show CDR1 as MDHEN and CDR2 as SYDVKM. The ends lost 9 bases at V and 7 bases at J; junction bases unmatched: 6. CDR3 region: CASNGLAGGVGELFF. The CDR3 DNA reads as TGTGCCAGTAATGGACTAGCGGGAGGGGTCGGGGAGCTGTTTTTT.

The chain employs TRBV19 and TRBJ1-5; weak D call: TRBD1 (6 bases). Germline V gene lookup returns CDR1 LNHDA and CDR2 SQIVND (reference sequence). The CDR3 runs to 15 residues. Trimming took off 7 bases at V and 2 bases at J, with 15 bases between the two ends. CDR3 protein: CASKGSGQRNQPQHF. DNA for the CDR3: TGTGCCAGTAAGGGTTCCGGACAGCGCAATCAGCCCCAGCATTTT. The variable domain in full, completed from reference TRBV19 and TRBJ1-5, reads DGGITQSPKYLFRKEGQNVTLSCEQNLNHDAMYWYRQDPGQGLRLIYYSQIVNDFQKGDIAEGYSVSREKKESFPLTVTSAQKNPTAFYLCASKGSGQRNQPQHFGDGTRLSIL.

The chain carries TRBV2 and TRBJ1-5, with 8 positions matching TRBD1. The trim removed 3 bases at V and 2 bases at J, leaving 3 bases unmatched. The CDR3 covers 15 residues. The germline gives CDR1 SNHLY, CDR2 FYNNEI. The CDR3 is CASSDRGRGNQPQHF. CDR3 coding DNA: TGTGCCAGCAGTGACAGGGGGCGTGGCAATCAGCCCCAGCATTTT.

The J gene is TRBJ1-2, the V gene TRBV3-1 (or the pseudogene TRBV3-2), with TRBD1 matching over 7 bases. The CDR3 covers 14 residues. Per the germline V gene, CDR1 is LGHDT and CDR2 is YNNKEL (reference sequence). Trimming removed 4 bases from V and 5 bases from J; junction bases left unmatched: 7. The chain's CDR3 is CASSLSGGLYGYTF. The CDR3 DNA follows: TGTGCCAGCAGCCTATCAGGGGGGTTGTATGGCTACACCTTC.

V is TRBV9 and J is TRBJ2-5; a possible D gene is TRBD2 (5 bases). Germline V gene data show CDR1 as SGDLS and CDR2 as YYNGEE. This CDR3 is built from 16 residues. The V end was cut by 4 bases, the J end by 3 bases, with 19 bases between. CDR3 protein: CASSKRLQSGKETQYF. The CDR3 DNA sequence: TGTGCCAGCAGCAAACGACTGCAGAGCGGCAAAGAGACCCAGTACTTC.

V is TRBV11-2 and J is TRBJ2-1; 9 bases map to TRBD2. The CDR3 is 16 residues long. Germline V gene data show CDR1 as SGHAT and CDR2 as FQNNGV. With 2 bases clipped from V and 7 bases from J, the junction kept 9 bases outside the gene matches. The CDR3 bases are TGTGCCAGCAGCTTAACATCGGCGGGAGGGAAAAATGAGCAGTTCTTC. Encoded protein: CASSLTSAGGKNEQFF. Full variable domain (outside the CDR3, taken from reference TRBV11-2 and TRBJ2-1): EAGVAQSPRYKIIEKRQSVAFWCNPISGHATLYWYQQILGQGPKLLIQFQNNGVVDDSQLPKDRFSAERLKGVDSTLKIQPAKLEDSAVYLCASSLTSAGGKNEQFFGPGTRLTVL.

The CDR3 region is CASSFLAASYNEQFF. CDR3 coding DNA: TGTGCCAGCAGCTTTCTGGCCGCATCCTACAATGAGCAGTTCTTC. This chain connects TRBV11-2 to TRBJ2-1; D remains unclear. The length of the CDR3 is 15 residues. Trimming cost V 3 bases and J 1 base, with 10 bases left between them. The germline V gene encodes CDR1 SGHAT and CDR2 FQNNGV.

V usage is TRBV27 and J usage is TRBJ2-1, with D possibly matching TRBD2 (6 bases). The CDR3 loop spans 15 amino acids. From germline, CDR1 is MNHEY and CDR2 SMNVEV (reference sequence). The V gene lost 8 bases and the J gene lost 7 bases, with 21 bases spanning the gap. CDR3 coding DNA: TGTGCCAGCGATCCGGGACTGGGTGAAGGGAATGAGCAGTTCTTC. It yields the protein CASDPGLGEGNEQFF.

This clone occurred a few times. V and J are TRBV14 and TRBJ2-5; TRBD2 matches 9 bases. Germline CDR1 and CDR2: SGHDN and FVKESK. The CDR3 is 18 residues long. V shed 0 bases, J shed 4 bases, and the junction held 12 bases outside the gene matches. CDR3 sequence: CASSQDGTSSFWGETQYF. The CDR3 nucleotides are TGTGCCAGCAGCCAAGATGGGACTAGCTCCTTCTGGGGAGAGACCCAGTACTTC.